This TCR beta chain comes out of a study of T-cell reconstitution after alpha-beta-depleted transplantation in children. Preparation of the TCRbeta library used unique molecular identifiers. MiXCR, applied by TCRdb to the PCR reads, yields one record per CDR3 protein. Altogether 450,000 to 500,000 distinct CDR3 sequences are present, under 15% being singletons, with the ten largest covering over 5.5%. This clonotype was seen at least ten times. This TCR came from a human donor who donated a stem cell graft to a child with combined immunodeficiency. Sequencing used PBMCs from the stem cell graft donor, obtained from the stem cell graft.

The CDR3 protein is CASSYGGHNNEQFF. The CDR3, as DNA: TGTGCCAGCAGTTACGGGGGTCACAACAATGAGCAGTTCTTC. V gene TRBV6-5 combines with J gene TRBJ2-1, with D perhaps being TRBD1 or TRBD2 (5 bases each). CDR1 is MNHEY, CDR2 SVGAGI, per germline. The CDR3 is made up of 14 amino acids. Trimming shortened V by 2 bases and J by 5 bases, and 10 bases separated the two germline ends.